This TCR beta chain is from a study of blood T cell repertoires in COVID-19. This CDR3 comprises 15 residues. V was clipped by 4 bases and J by 3 bases; unmatched bases: 4. CDR1 is SGHDT and CDR2 is YYEEEE in the germline V gene. Assay: immunoSEQ multiplex PCR; the TCRdb copy retains only in-frame clones and omits some. The sample lists about 250,000 clones, 70% to 90% occurring once. V is TRBV5-6 and J is TRBJ1-5, with TRBD1 matching over 10 bases. The sequenced material came from peripheral blood. This TCR derives from a man of 80 years or more with acute or convalescent COVID-19. The CDR3 DNA follows: TGTGCCAGCAGCCGACAGGGGGCGAACAATCAGCCCCAGCATTTT. It yields the protein CASSRQGANNQPQHF.